These 17 T cell receptor beta chains were sequenced from one sample in a study of blood T cell repertoires in COVID-19. Data came from immunoSEQ multiplex PCR; TCRdb stores just in-frame clones and leaves some out. The data show 70,000 to 80,000 clones, about 80% seen once. Sequenced input: peripheral blood. Receptors were obtained from a human donor in a cohort sampled during active COVID-19.

The J gene is TRBJ2-5, the V gene TRBV2; a weak D match, TRBD2 (5 bases). V lost 1 base to trimming and J lost 3 bases, with 9 bases between them. The germline V gene encodes CDR1 SNHLY and CDR2 FYNNEI. The CDR3 has 14 amino acids. CDR3 DNA: TGTGCCAGCAGTGAAGATAGGCGGGAAGAGACCCAGTACTTC. It translates to CASSEDRREETQYF.

This clone was detected only a few times. V usage is TRBV7-9 and J usage is TRBJ2-5; 7 bases are a match to TRBD1. This CDR3 has 13 amino acids. Germline V lookup: CDR1 SEHNR, CDR2 FQNEAQ (reference sequence). V lost 3 bases and J lost 4; bases outside the gene matches: 2. The CDR3 sequence is CASSFTGAETQYF. The CDR3 DNA sequence: TGTGCCAGCAGCTTCACAGGGGCAGAGACCCAGTACTTC.

The chain joins TRBV19 to TRBJ2-5, with 9 bases lining up with TRBD1. V shed 5 bases, J shed 1 base, and the junction held 8 bases outside the gene matches. This CDR3 comprises 16 residues. Germline V gives CDR1 LNHDA, CDR2 SQIVND (reference sequence). The CDR3 DNA reads as TGTGCCAGTAGTGCCAGGGACAGGGCCATCCAAGAGACCCAGTACTTC. Its protein product is CASSARDRAIQETQYF.

The CDR3 nucleotides are TGCGCCAGCAGCGGGGTAGGGTCTTACGGAGGGTCAGGGGCCAACGTCCTGACTTTC. Translated, it gives CASSGVGSYGGSGANVLTF. The rearrangement uses TRBV5-1 and TRBJ2-6; the D gene is possibly TRBD2 (6 bases). Germline-derived CDR1 and CDR2 are SGHRS and YFSETQ. This CDR3 comprises 19 residues. Trimming removed 4 bases at V and 4 bases at J, with 24 bases between.

The V call is TRBV6-6, the J call TRBJ1-1; 11 bases fit TRBD1. CDR3 length equals 16 residues. Germline trimming cut 7 bases from V and 4 bases from J; bases unmatched to any gene: 11. The germline CDR1 and CDR2 sequences are MNHNY and SVGAGI (reference sequence). CDR3 DNA sequence: TGTGCCAGCATTGGTCGGACAGGGGGCATAGGCACTGAAGCTTTCTTT. Its protein is CASIGRTGGIGTEAFF.

The chain carries TRBV11-2 and TRBJ1-1, with D perhaps TRBD1 (5 bases). V was trimmed by 5 bases and J by 8 bases, leaving 15 bases between them. Germline assignment: CDR1 SGHAT and CDR2 FQNNGV. The CDR3 is 13 amino acids. The CDR3 protein is CASSPGSGREAFF. CDR3 DNA: TGTGCCAGCAGCCCAGGGTCCGGACGGGAAGCTTTCTTT.

This chain's CDR3 is CASSFVDSPLHF. CDR3 in DNA: TGTGCCAGCAGTTTTGTAGATTCACCCCTCCACTTT. The genes are TRBV28 and TRBJ1-6; the D is unclear. The CDR3 extends over 12 amino acids. CDR1 is MDHEN, CDR2 SYDVKM, per germline. The V gene lost 3 bases and the J gene lost 8 bases, with 5 bases spanning the gap.

This sequence joins TRBV3-1 (or the pseudogene TRBV3-2) and TRBJ2-1, with 10 bases identical to TRBD2. This CDR3 has 16 amino acids. Germline CDR1 is LGHDT and CDR2 is YNNKEL (reference sequence). Trimming removed 1 base from V and 8 bases from J; junction bases left unmatched: 8. The CDR3 DNA sequence: TGTGCCAGCAGCCAAGCCCAGCGGGAGGGCCTGGATGAGCAGTTCTTC. It specifies CASSQAQREGLDEQFF.

The rearrangement joins TRBV5-1 to TRBJ2-1, with 8 bases fitting TRBD2. The J segment lost 3 bases and the V segment lost 1 base, leaving 9 bases of the junction unmatched. This CDR3 is 17 amino acids long. From germline, CDR1 is SGHRS and CDR2 YFSETQ. The CDR3 here is CASSLHPSSGFYNEQFF. The DNA for the CDR3 is TGCGCCAGCAGCTTGCACCCCTCTAGCGGGTTCTACAATGAGCAGTTCTTC.

This chain joins TRBV30 and TRBJ2-5; unclear D gene. Per germline, CDR1 GTSNPN and CDR2 SVGIG (reference sequence). The CDR3 length is 13 residues. V lost 0 bases, J lost 2 bases, and 7 bases lay in between. The CDR3: CAWSVGQQETQYF. The CDR3 coding sequence is TGTGCCTGGAGTGTTGGGCAGCAAGAGACCCAGTACTTC.

The V gene is TRBV4-2, the J gene TRBJ2-7; the D gene is possibly TRBD1 (5 bases). The CDR3 has 16 residues. Germline V gene lookup returns CDR1 LGHNA and CDR2 YNFKEQ. Trimming shortened V by 0 bases and J by 7 bases, and 19 bases separated the two germline ends. The CDR3 sequence: CASSQDLDIVYGEQYF. CDR3 in DNA: TGTGCCAGCAGCCAAGATTTGGACATCGTCTACGGGGAGCAGTACTTC.

The chain has TRBV2 and TRBJ1-3, with D perhaps TRBD1 (5 bases). Trimming removed 4 bases from V and 4 bases from J, with 17 bases in between. CDR1 is SNHLY, CDR2 FYNNEI, per germline. CDR3 length equals 16 residues. CDR3 in DNA: TGTGCCAGCAGTGTAACGTTCCGGACATCAGGAAACACCATATATTTT. It translates to CASSVTFRTSGNTIYF.

The J gene is TRBJ1-2, the V gene TRBV6-5; the D gene is possibly TRBD1 (6 bases). V was clipped by 6 bases and J by 1 base, with 12 bases between them. This CDR3 spans 14 amino acids. Germline CDR1 MNHEY, CDR2 SVGAGI. CDR3 amino acids: CASRAGTHNYGYTF. For the CDR3, the DNA is TGTGCCAGCAGGGCCGGGACACATAACTATGGCTACACCTTC.

The chain uses TRBV6-5 and TRBJ1-1, with TRBD1 as a possible D gene (5 bases). V was shortened by 8 bases and J by 7 bases, with 17 bases between the two germline ends. The CDR3 is 13 amino acids. The germline V gene has CDR1 MNHEY and CDR2 SVGAGI. CDR3 loop: CASQGPREGEAFF. As DNA, the CDR3 is TGTGCCAGCCAGGGTCCCCGAGAAGGTGAAGCTTTCTTT.

V gene TRBV10-1 combines with J gene TRBJ2-4, with D perhaps matching TRBD2 (5 bases). Looked up from germline, CDR1 is WNHNN and CDR2 is SYGVQD (reference sequence). The length of the CDR3 is 15 residues. Deletions cut 3 bases from V and 6 bases from J, with 15 bases between. CDR3 coding DNA: TGCGCCAGCAGTGACGGGGTGAGGAGTGCAAACATTCAGTACTTC. Translated, it gives CASSDGVRSANIQYF.

This chain connects TRBV6-5 to TRBJ1-6, with D perhaps TRBD1 (6 bases). CDR1 is MNHEY, CDR2 SVGAGI, per germline. The CDR3 extends over 15 amino acids. Trimming cost V 8 bases and J 9 bases, with 20 bases left between them. The CDR3 DNA is TGTGCCAGCGAGGTAATACAACAGGGATTTTCACCCCTCCACTTT. Its translation: CASEVIQQGFSPLHF.

The chain has TRBV18 and TRBJ2-7; 10 bases are a match to TRBD1. This CDR3 spans 14 amino acids. Germline lookup yields CDR1 KGHSH and CDR2 LQKENI. V shed 4 bases and J 5 bases; nucleotides not matched to a gene: 5. The CDR3 here is CASSHGQGEDEQYF. Here the CDR3 DNA reads TGTGCCAGCTCACACGGACAGGGGGAGGACGAGCAGTACTTC.